The T cell receptor (beta chain) described here comes from a study of blood T cell repertoires in COVID-19. Background on the study: Sample material is recorded as cDNA or gDNA derived from T cells, B-cell-depleted T cells, or PBMCs.

With 2 bases clipped from V and 0 bases from J, the junction kept 6 bases outside the gene matches. The CDR3 has 19 amino acids. CDR1 and CDR2 from the germline V gene are SGHNT and YENEEA. How the authors handled the data: Amplifying reference gene primers gave estimates of nucleated cell counts. Produced via immunoSEQ multiplex PCR; TCRdb's table is partial and in-frame only. Clone size and the V and J calls come from that table; the DNA yielded D and trimming. The sample carries approximately 160,000 clones, around four fifths recorded once. Participant-reported clinical history was the basis for cohort assignment.

The sequencing input was PBMCs or T cells enriched from blood (not recorded which). The chain recombines TRBV11-3 with TRBJ2-3; 15 positions match TRBD2. This TCR came from a woman aged 50 to 60 in a cohort exposed to, infected with or recovered from COVID-19 (not recorded which). In DNA, the CDR3 is TGTGCCAGCAGCTTATCCGGGACTAGCGGGGGGACTAGCACAGATACGCAGTATTTT. Translation gives CASSLSGTSGGTSTDTQYF.